These T cell receptor beta chains were read from a single sample in a study of blood T cell repertoires in COVID-19. Sequencing used immunoSEQ multiplex PCR; TCRdb keeps in-frame clones, though not all of them. This table holds 99,000 or so clones, around 76% found once. The sequenced material came from peripheral blood. These receptors originate from an older woman with acute or convalescent COVID-19. CDR3s include the opening cysteine and the closing phenylalanine or tryptophan. D genes are given only for firm matches. The listing skips clone size in some rows; elsewhere it reads once, few, many or a size class.

D	size	V	J	DNA	CDR3
.	.	TRBV27	TRBJ1-6	TGTGCCAGCAGACGGGAAGGCAATTCACCCCTCCACTTT	CASRREGNSPLHF
.	few	TRBV5-5	TRBJ1-2	TGTGCCAGCAGCCCCGACACGGCTGGCTACACCTTC	CASSPDTAGYTF
TRBD1	.	TRBV19	TRBJ2-7	TGTGCCAGTAGTATACCGGGGGCGGGACAGGGGTCCTACGAGCAGTACTTC	CASSIPGAGQGSYEQYF
TRBD1	.	TRBV5-1	TRBJ2-5	TGCGCCAGCAGCACTTACCGAGGACAGGGGGCGACCACCCAGTACTTC	CASSTYRGQGATTQYF
TRBD2	few	TRBV9	TRBJ2-3	TGTGCCAGCAGCGGATATAGCGGGGGCCGCCAGAATACGCAGTATTTT	CASSGYSGGRQNTQYF
.	.	TRBV3-1/TRBV3-2	TRBJ2-3	TGTGCCAGCAGCCGTTGGGACACCACAGATACGCAGTATTTT	CASSRWDTTDTQYF
.	.	TRBV3-1/TRBV3-2	TRBJ1-1	TGTGCCAGCAGCCAAGAGGGCAGGGGGAACACTGAAGCTTTCTTT	CASSQEGRGNTEAFF
.	.	TRBV30	TRBJ2-3	TGTGCCTGGAGTGTGGGCCACACAGATACGCAGTATTTT	CAWSVGHTDTQYF
TRBD2	.	TRBV5-1	TRBJ2-3	TGCGCCAGCAGCTTTGGACTCGCGGGGGGGGGCACAGATACGCAGTATTTT	CASSFGLAGGGTDTQYF
.	.	TRBV14	TRBJ1-2	TGTGCCAGCAGCCAAGATGGGCTGGATGGCTACACCTTC	CASSQDGLDGYTF
TRBD2	.	TRBV28	TRBJ2-3	TGTGCCAGCGCTCCCCCTCTAGCGGGGGGCACAGATACGCAGTATTTT	CASAPPLAGGTDTQYF
TRBD1	.	TRBV24-1	TRBJ1-4	TGTGCCACCAGTGAAACCGGGACAGGCGAAAAACTGTTTTTT	CATSETGTGEKLFF
.	.	TRBV7-9	TRBJ1-2	TGTGCCAGCAGCTTAGCCCTTGCGGAAGCTAACTATGGCTACACCTTC	CASSLALAEANYGYTF
TRBD1	few	TRBV7-9	TRBJ1-2	TGTGCCAGCAGTTCTAGGACAGGGGAGTATGGCTACACCTTC	CASSSRTGEYGYTF
TRBD1	.	TRBV11-3	TRBJ2-7	TGTGCCAGCAGTCCGGGACAGGGTAGTGTCGAGCAGTACTTC	CASSPGQGSVEQYF
.	.	TRBV29-1	TRBJ2-5	TGCAGCGTAGGGCTACCAGGGTCCGAGACCCAGTACTTC	CSVGLPGSETQYF
.	few	TRBV19	TRBJ1-5	TGTGCCAGTAGTACCACAGGGTGGAATCAGCCCCAGCATTTT	CASSTTGWNQPQHF
.	.	TRBV7-9	TRBJ2-5	TGTGCCAGCAGCCGCCCGGGGGAGACCCAGTACTTC	CASSRPGETQYF
TRBD1	.	TRBV4-3	TRBJ2-1	TGCGCCAGCAGCCTCACCGGGACAGGAAACAATGAGCAGTTCTTC	CASSLTGTGNNEQFF
TRBD1	.	TRBV2	TRBJ1-1	TGTGCCAGCAGAGCCGGACAGGGGAACACTGAAGCTTTCTTT	CASRAGQGNTEAFF
.	.	TRBV5-8	TRBJ1-1	TGTGCCAGCTTAGTGCGTGGTTTGAACACTGAAGCTTTCTTT	CASLVRGLNTEAFF
.	few	TRBV6-5	TRBJ1-5	TGTGCCAGCAGTCCCCGGGGGGGCAGCAATCAGCCCCAGCATTTT	CASSPRGGSNQPQHF
.	few	TRBV19	TRBJ1-5	TGTGCCAGTAGTAGGTCAGATCAGCCCCAGCATTTT	CASSRSDQPQHF
.	.	TRBV19	TRBJ1-1	TGTGCCAGTAGTGTAGCCGATGGTCGGAGGGCTGAAGCTTTCTTT	CASSVADGRRAEAFF
.	once	TRBV30	TRBJ2-5	TGTGCCTGGAGTGTACGTCTGAGAGAGACCCAGTACTTC	CAWSVRLRETQYF
.	.	TRBV11-2	TRBJ1-6	TGTGCCAGCAGCTTAGCTGGAGGAAGGAATTCACCCCTCCACTTT	CASSLAGGRNSPLHF
TRBD1	.	TRBV28	TRBJ1-2	TGTGCCAGCATGGGCCCACAGGGGGCTGGATATGGCTACACCTTC	CASMGPQGAGYGYTF
TRBD1	.	TRBV5-1	TRBJ2-3	TGCGCCAGCAGCTTGCAGGGGGCCCACACAGATACGCAGTATTTT	CASSLQGAHTDTQYF
.	.	TRBV2	TRBJ1-3	TGTGCCAGCACCCCCCTTACTGAAGCGGTGAGCACCATATATTTT	CASTPLTEAVSTIYF
TRBD1	.	TRBV7-8	TRBJ2-7	TGTGCCAGCAGCTTAAAGGGACAGGGGGCCTACGAGCAGTACTTC	CASSLKGQGAYEQYF